This TCR beta chain appears in the sequencing data of a study of cytomegalovirus exposure and HLA in healthy donors. Regarding the study as a whole: The authors later linked a missense DCLRE1C variant to TCR beta V- and J-gene trimming.

A note on this clone: What it recognizes is unknown.

As for the donors, each was a healthy bone marrow donor. 60 Vbeta and 13 Jbeta primers were used in PCR. Clones were sequenced by immunoSEQ multiplex PCR, and TCRdb holds only the in-frame ones, with some missing. The data contain about 200,000 clones, roughly 80% of them singletons. Germline V gene sequence: CDR1 MDHEN, CDR2 SYDVKM. The CDR3 totals 15 residues. V lost 7 bases, J lost 6 bases, and 12 bases stayed unmatched. The TCR was taken from a man aged 30-40 years in good health and CMV-seronegative. The chain has TRBV28 and TRBJ1-1, with TRBD1 matching 9 bases. The sample comprised PBMCs. CDR3 sequence: CASIPDGTGIPEAFF. The CDR3 coding sequence is TGTGCCAGCATCCCGGACGGGACAGGGATCCCTGAAGCTTTCTTT.